One and the same sample provided the 25 T cell receptor beta chains below, sequenced in a study of OX40 agonist ivuxolimab in advanced cancers. Assay used: immunoSEQ multiplex PCR; TCRdb lists only in-frame clones, some missing. Among around 60,000 clones listed, about 91% were seen once. The input for sequencing was CD4+ or CD8+ T cells sorted from blood, taken in a trial of the OX40 agonist ivuxolimab. The receptors stem from an adult with an advanced solid tumor such as melanoma, head and neck, liver or kidney cancer.

The chain uses TRBV9 and TRBJ2-1, with TRBD2 identical over 7 bases. Germline V gene lookup returns CDR1 SGDLS and CDR2 YYNGEE. J lost 5 bases, V lost 2 bases, and 7 bases had no gene match. The CDR3 has 15 residues. CDR3 residues: CASSVKASGHNEQFF. CDR3 coding DNA: TGTGCCAGCAGCGTGAAGGCTAGCGGCCACAATGAGCAGTTCTTC.

Only one count was recorded for this clone. This rearrangement joins TRBV7-2 to TRBJ2-1; TRBD2 agrees at 8 bases. V lost 1 base and J lost 7; bases outside the gene matches: 6. Germline V CDR1 and CDR2: SGHTA, FQGNSA. The CDR3 runs to 15 residues. CDR3 coding DNA: TGTGCCAGCAGCTTAGTACTAGCGGAGGGGAATGAGCAGTTCTTC. It specifies CASSLVLAEGNEQFF.

V and J are TRBV6-5 and TRBJ2-7; D may be TRBD1 or TRBD2 (5 bases each). Trimming cost V 5 bases and J 5 bases, with 19 bases left between them. CDR1 and CDR2 (germline): MNHEY, SVGAGI. This CDR3 spans 15 amino acids. CDR3 sequence (DNA): TGTGCCAGCAGTACCTTAGTTGGCCGAGGGGACGAGCAGTACTTC. As protein: CASSTLVGRGDEQYF.

The genes are TRBV11-2 and TRBJ2-7; the D gene is possibly TRBD1 (6 bases). The CDR3 runs to 13 residues. From germline, CDR1 is SGHAT and CDR2 FQNNGV. Trimming shortened V by 5 bases and J by 2 bases, and 10 bases separated the two germline ends. The CDR3 bases are TGTGCCAGCAGCCCCGACAGGCCCTACGAGCAGTACTTC. Amino acid sequence: CASSPDRPYEQYF. Supplemented by reference TRBV11-2 and TRBJ2-7, the full variable domain reads EAGVAQSPRYKIIEKRQSVAFWCNPISGHATLYWYQQILGQGPKLLIQFQNNGVVDDSQLPKDRFSAERLKGVDSTLKIQPAKLEDSAVYLCASSPDRPYEQYFGPGTRLTVT.

CDR3 DNA: TGTGCCAGCGTGGCCCGACAGGGTAGTAACACTGAAGCTTTCTTT. Residues: CASVARQGSNTEAFF. The V and J genes are TRBV18 and TRBJ1-1, with 7 positions matching TRBD1. With V trimmed by 8 bases and J by 2 bases, 11 bases remained unmatched. This CDR3 spans 15 amino acids. CDR1 KGHSH and CDR2 LQKENI come from the germline V gene.

This clone came up once. This rearrangement joins TRBV28 to TRBJ2-7; 9 bases map to TRBD1. V shed 7 bases, J shed 0 bases, and the junction held 4 bases outside the gene matches. This CDR3 is built from 14 residues. The germline V gene has CDR1 MDHEN and CDR2 SYDVKM. CDR3 coding DNA: TGTGCCAGCATTACGACAGGGGGCTCCTACGAGCAGTACTTC. Amino acids: CASITTGGSYEQYF.

This chain uses TRBV10-3 with TRBJ2-2, with D unclear. The germline gives CDR1 ENHRY, CDR2 SYGVKD. The CDR3 is 15 residues long. Trimming shortened V by 4 bases and J by 1 base, and 10 bases separated the two germline ends. Written as DNA, the CDR3 is TGTGCCATCAGTGGAGGTCTAGTGAACACCGGGGAGCTGTTTTTT. It specifies CAISGGLVNTGELFF.

The chain combines TRBV5-1 with TRBJ2-7; D perhaps matches TRBD2 (5 bases). The CDR3 spans 12 residues. Per the germline V gene, CDR1 is SGHRS and CDR2 is YFSETQ. V was pared by 5 bases and J by 0 bases, with 6 bases between. The CDR3 sequence is CASSRDSYEQYF. The CDR3 DNA reads TGCGCCAGCAGTCGGGACTCCTACGAGCAGTACTTC.

This clone was counted a single time. The chain is built from TRBV18 and TRBJ1-2; D remains ambiguous. The CDR3 length is 13 residues. V was shortened by 2 bases and J by 8 bases, with 12 bases between the two germline ends. Looked up from germline, CDR1 is KGHSH and CDR2 is LQKENI. The CDR3 DNA is TGTGCCAGCTCACCAGGCGGATCGCAAGGCTACACCTTC. Encoded protein: CASSPGGSQGYTF.

The chain couples TRBV21-1 to TRBJ1-4. TRBV21-1 constitutes a pseudogene. The CDR3 spans 16 residues. The CDR3 sequence is CASSKGRGRGGEKLFF. The CDR3 DNA sequence: TGTGCCAGCAGCAAAGGACGTGGAAGGGGAGGGGAAAAACTGTTTTTT.

In regard to this clone: Other DNA variants within this sample encode the same CDR3. The V and J genes are TRBV28 and TRBJ1-1; D ambiguous. The CDR3 is made up of 11 amino acids. Germline assignment: CDR1 MDHEN and CDR2 SYDVKM. The V gene lost 3 bases and the J gene lost 7 bases, with 6 bases spanning the gap. CDR3 sequence reads: CASSFYSEAFF. For the CDR3, the DNA is TGTGCCAGCAGTTTCTACAGTGAAGCTTTCTTT.

J is TRBJ2-3 and V is TRBV7-9; D tentatively fits TRBD1 or TRBD2 (6 bases each). Germline CDR1 SEHNR, CDR2 FQNEAQ (reference sequence). The CDR3 length is 16 residues. The V end was cut by 5 bases, the J end by 6 bases, with 21 bases between. The CDR3 protein is CASSPRRAGDRDTQYF. CDR3 in DNA: TGTGCCAGCAGCCCCCGGAGGGCAGGGGATAGGGATACGCAGTATTTT.

This clone came up a few times. This rearrangement joins TRBV18 to TRBJ2-7, with 8 bases lining up with TRBD1. The length of the CDR3 is 17 residues. The J segment lost 4 bases and the V segment lost 6 bases, leaving 17 bases of the junction unmatched. Per germline, CDR1 KGHSH and CDR2 LQKENI. The CDR3 is CASSPNNPGTGLYEQYF. In DNA form, the CDR3 reads TGTGCCAGCTCGCCGAACAACCCCGGGACAGGCCTATACGAGCAGTACTTC.

This chain joins TRBV28 and TRBJ1-1; no definite D call. Germline assignment: CDR1 MDHEN and CDR2 SYDVKM. The CDR3 spans 15 residues. V lost 3 bases and J lost 1, with 12 bases in between. This CDR3 is CASSFALTSNTEAFF. The CDR3 nucleotides read TGTGCCAGCAGTTTTGCTCTCACGTCGAACACTGAAGCTTTCTTT.

This chain uses TRBV28 with TRBJ2-1; 8 nucleotides align to TRBD2. In germline, CDR1 is MDHEN, CDR2 SYDVKM. Trimming took 3 bases from V and 10 from J; bases not matched to a gene: 5. The CDR3 sequence is 13 residues long. CDR3 coding DNA: TGTGCCAGCAGTTTGAGCGGGAGATTCGAGCAGTTCTTC. Protein product: CASSLSGRFEQFF.

The rearrangement links TRBV5-5 to TRBJ2-6; D tentatively fits TRBD1 or TRBD2 (5 bases each). Trimming left V 4 bases short and J 0 bases short, with 11 bases between. Germline loops: CDR1 SGHKS, CDR2 YYEKEE (reference sequence). CDR3 size: 16 residues. The CDR3 sequence is CASSPGPASGANVLTF. The CDR3 DNA sequence: TGTGCCAGCAGCCCGGGGCCCGCCTCTGGGGCCAACGTCCTGACTTTC.

V is TRBV25-1 and J is TRBJ2-7; 7 nucleotides match TRBD1. This CDR3 is built from 11 residues. Germline V gene lookup returns CDR1 MGHDK and CDR2 SYGVNS. Unmatched junction bases numbered 0, after V lost 8 bases and J lost 2 bases. The CDR3 loop is CASGTAYEQYF. CDR3 DNA sequence: TGTGCCAGCGGGACAGCCTACGAGCAGTACTTC.

J is TRBJ2-7 and V is TRBV7-8; D is ambiguous. Trimming removed 5 bases from V and 6 bases from J, with 11 bases in between. CDR1 is SGHVS and CDR2 is FQNEAQ in the germline V gene. The CDR3 spans 12 residues. The CDR3 DNA is TGTGCCAGCAGCCTAACAGAATTCGAGCAGTACTTC. Translated: CASSLTEFEQYF.

The chain recombines TRBV4-1 with TRBJ2-3; 14 bases fit TRBD2. V was pared by 4 bases and J by 2 bases, with 5 bases of the junction left unmatched. The V gene's germline CDR1 is MGHRA and CDR2 YSYEKL. CDR3 size: 17 residues. The CDR3 nucleotides are TGCGCCAGCAGCCGAAGACTAGCGGGAGGGAACACAGATACGCAGTATTTT. Residues: CASSRRLAGGNTDTQYF.

The chain is built from TRBV11-1 and TRBJ2-1; 9 bases are a match to TRBD2. The V segment lost 4 bases and the J segment 4 bases; nucleotides outside the gene matches: 5. This CDR3 region has 15 residues. Germline lookup yields CDR1 SGHAT and CDR2 FQDESV (reference sequence). The CDR3 sequence: CASSWRLADYNEQFF. CDR3 nucleotides: TGTGCCAGCAGCTGGAGACTAGCGGATTACAATGAGCAGTTCTTC.

This clone is a singleton in its sample. The gene calls are TRBV5-1 and TRBJ2-1, with D possibly matching TRBD2 (6 bases). Trimming removed 3 bases from V and 8 bases from J, with 15 bases in between. The V gene's germline CDR1 is SGHRS and CDR2 YFSETQ. The CDR3 sequence is 14 residues long. The CDR3 region is CASSSGVGGYEQFF. The CDR3 nucleotides are TGCGCCAGCAGCTCGGGAGTAGGCGGGTATGAGCAGTTCTTC.

The rearrangement links TRBV6-5 to TRBJ2-1; D uncertain. The CDR3 consists of 14 residues. Trimming took off 8 bases at V and 0 bases at J, with 11 bases between the two ends. The germline CDR1 and CDR2 sequences are MNHEY and SVGAGI. CDR3 sequence (DNA): TGTGCCAGCGGTTTCAAGAGCTCCTACAATGAGCAGTTCTTC. This codes for CASGFKSSYNEQFF.

The chain employs TRBV4-1 and TRBJ1-2; no clear D gene. Trimming removed 1 base from V and 2 bases from J, with 11 bases in between. Germline values: CDR1 MGHRA, CDR2 YSYEKL. The CDR3 has 15 residues. CDR3 nucleotides: TGCGCCAGCAGCCAAGGGACGGCCGCCAACTATGGCTACACCTTC. It specifies CASSQGTAANYGYTF.

The chain carries TRBV4-2 and TRBJ2-1; D call uncertain. V gave up 0 bases and J gave up 6 bases, with 9 bases separating them. Germline lookup yields CDR1 LGHNA and CDR2 YNFKEQ. This CDR3 is built from 14 residues. The CDR3 region is CASSQDEARNEQFF. CDR3 DNA sequence: TGTGCCAGCAGCCAAGATGAGGCCCGCAATGAGCAGTTCTTC.

The V call is TRBV10-3, the J call TRBJ1-5; D unresolved. V was shortened by 2 bases and J by 0 bases, with 5 bases between the two germline ends. The germline V gene encodes CDR1 ENHRY and CDR2 SYGVKD. The length of the CDR3 is 14 residues. The CDR3 reads CAISEEVSNQPQHF. In DNA, the CDR3 is TGTGCCATCAGTGAGGAGGTTAGCAATCAGCCCCAGCATTTT.